Sequencing of this T cell receptor beta chain was carried out in a study of blood T cells in healthy people across ages. The CDR3 covers 14 residues. Germline V gives CDR1 MNHEY, CDR2 SVGAGI. V was shortened by 6 bases and J by 5 bases, with 17 bases between the two germline ends. Notes on the study in general: The unknown donor CMV status may have confounded expanded clonotype changes. The lack of PBMC sorting stopped any conclusive naive versus antigen-experienced comparison.

This clonotype was found a few times. The antigen remains undetermined. Alongside a J-beta primer mix, a sample-barcoded 5' primer served in a second PCR lasting roughly 6 to 11 cycles. Template switching added a 12-random-nucleotide identifier to every cDNA molecule. From the 5' RACE reads, TCRdb called clonotypes with MiXCR, one entry per CDR3 protein. In the table there are 650,000 to 800,000 distinct CDR3 sequences, roughly 44% of which are singletons. Sequencing was performed on blood. The clonotype was recovered from a man in his 60s in good health. This chain joins TRBV6-5 and TRBJ2-7; weak D call: TRBD1 (7 bases). CDR3 bases: TGTGCCAGCAGCCGCAGGAGGGGGCAGGACGAGCAGTACTTC. It encodes CASSRRRGQDEQYF.